This TCR beta chain was sequenced during a study of OX40 agonist ivuxolimab in advanced cancers. Study background: Of the patients, three showed partial responses, one with hepatocellular carcinoma and two with cutaneous melanoma. General study results and limits: By week 6 at 0.1 to 3.0 mg/kg, blood CD4+ and CD8+ T cells had expanded clonally.

The CDR3 length is 17 residues. Trimming shortened V by 7 bases and J by 3 bases, and 25 bases separated the two germline ends. Germline CDR1 reads MNHEY; CDR2 reads SMNVEV (reference sequence). Profiling relied on immunoSEQ multiplex PCR, and the TCRdb table lists in-frame clones only, not all of them. The sample carries roughly 87,000 clones, roughly 90% recorded once. As for this clone: Its antigen is unidentified.

This sample comprised CD4+ or CD8+ T cells sorted from blood, obtained in a trial of the OX40 agonist ivuxolimab. The source of this sequence is an adult with an advanced solid tumor such as melanoma, head and neck, liver or kidney cancer. The rearrangement links TRBV27 to TRBJ2-7; possibly TRBD2 for D (6 bases). The CDR3 region has the DNA TGTGCCAGCACCCCCGGGACTCTGTTAGGGATCGGCTACGAGCAGTACTTC. Residues: CASTPGTLLGIGYEQYF.